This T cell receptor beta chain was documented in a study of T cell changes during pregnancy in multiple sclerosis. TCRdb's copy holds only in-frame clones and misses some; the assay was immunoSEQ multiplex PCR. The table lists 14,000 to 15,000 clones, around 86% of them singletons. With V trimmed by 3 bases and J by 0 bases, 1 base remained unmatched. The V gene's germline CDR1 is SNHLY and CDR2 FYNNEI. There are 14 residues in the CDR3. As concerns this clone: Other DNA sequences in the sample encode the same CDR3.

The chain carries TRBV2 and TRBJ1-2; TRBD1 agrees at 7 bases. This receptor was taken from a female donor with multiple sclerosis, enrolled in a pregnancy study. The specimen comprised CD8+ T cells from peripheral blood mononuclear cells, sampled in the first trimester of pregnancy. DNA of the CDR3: TGTGCCAGCAGTGAGGACAGGACTAACTATGGCTACACCTTC. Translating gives CASSEDRTNYGYTF.